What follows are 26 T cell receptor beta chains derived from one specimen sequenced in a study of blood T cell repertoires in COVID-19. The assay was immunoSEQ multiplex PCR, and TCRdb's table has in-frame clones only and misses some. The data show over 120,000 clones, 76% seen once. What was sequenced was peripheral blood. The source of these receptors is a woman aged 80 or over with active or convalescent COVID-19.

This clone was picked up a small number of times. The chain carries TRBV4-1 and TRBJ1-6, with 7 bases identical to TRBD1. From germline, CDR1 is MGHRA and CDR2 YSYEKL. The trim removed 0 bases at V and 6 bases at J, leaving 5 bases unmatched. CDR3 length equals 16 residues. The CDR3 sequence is CASSQDWDRANSPLHF. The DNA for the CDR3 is TGCGCCAGCAGCCAAGATTGGGACAGAGCTAATTCACCCCTCCACTTT.

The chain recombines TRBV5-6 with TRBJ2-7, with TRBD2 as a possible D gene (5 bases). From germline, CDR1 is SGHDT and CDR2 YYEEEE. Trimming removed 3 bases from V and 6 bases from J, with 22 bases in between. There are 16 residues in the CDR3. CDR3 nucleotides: TGTGCCAGCAGCTCCTTAATCGGGGTGTATGCCGGCGAGCAGTACTTC. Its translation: CASSSLIGVYAGEQYF.

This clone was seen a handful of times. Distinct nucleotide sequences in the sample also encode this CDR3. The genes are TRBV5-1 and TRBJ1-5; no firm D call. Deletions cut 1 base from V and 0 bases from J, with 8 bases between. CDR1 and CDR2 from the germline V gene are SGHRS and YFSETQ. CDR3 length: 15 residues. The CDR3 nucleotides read TGCGCCAGCAGCTTGTCAGGAAATAGCAATCAGCCCCAGCATTTT. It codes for CASSLSGNSNQPQHF.

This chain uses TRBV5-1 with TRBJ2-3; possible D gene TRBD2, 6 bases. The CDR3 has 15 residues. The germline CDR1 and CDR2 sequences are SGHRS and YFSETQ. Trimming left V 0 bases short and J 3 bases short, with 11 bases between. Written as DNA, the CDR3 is TGCGCCAGCAGCTTGGCCGGCGGGGAGACAGATACGCAGTATTTT. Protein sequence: CASSLAGGETDTQYF.

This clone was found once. In nucleotides, the CDR3 is TGTGCCAGCAGCGAGGGACAGGGGGCGCGGGCGAATCAGCCCCAGCATTTT. It is translated as CASSEGQGARANQPQHF. The chain couples TRBV9 to TRBJ1-5; 12 bases fit TRBD1. Germline V lookup: CDR1 SGDLS, CDR2 YYNGEE. The CDR3 spans 17 residues. V gave up 3 bases and J gave up 4 bases; unmatched junction bases: 8.

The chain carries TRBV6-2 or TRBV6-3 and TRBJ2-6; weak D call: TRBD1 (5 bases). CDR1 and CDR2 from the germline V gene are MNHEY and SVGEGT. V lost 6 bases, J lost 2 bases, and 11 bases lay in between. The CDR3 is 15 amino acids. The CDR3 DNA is TGTGCCAGCAGCGATACAGGAACTGGGGCCAACGTCCTGACTTTC. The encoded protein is CASSDTGTGANVLTF.

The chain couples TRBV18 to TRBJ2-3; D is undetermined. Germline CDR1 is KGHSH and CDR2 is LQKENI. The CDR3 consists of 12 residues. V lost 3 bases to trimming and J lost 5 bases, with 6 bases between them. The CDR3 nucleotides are TGTGCCAGCTCACCGAACAGAGATACGCAGTATTTT. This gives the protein CASSPNRDTQYF.

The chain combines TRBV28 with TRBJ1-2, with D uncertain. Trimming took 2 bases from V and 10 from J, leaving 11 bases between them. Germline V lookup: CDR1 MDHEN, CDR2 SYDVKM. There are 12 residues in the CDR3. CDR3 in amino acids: CASSLANRNYTF. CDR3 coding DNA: TGTGCCAGCAGTTTAGCCAATAGAAACTACACCTTC.

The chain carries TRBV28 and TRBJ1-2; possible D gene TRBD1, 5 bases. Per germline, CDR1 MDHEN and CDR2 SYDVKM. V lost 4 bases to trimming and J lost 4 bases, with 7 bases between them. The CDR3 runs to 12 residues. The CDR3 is CASSSDSYGYTF. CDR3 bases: TGTGCCAGCAGTTCAGACAGCTATGGCTACACCTTC.

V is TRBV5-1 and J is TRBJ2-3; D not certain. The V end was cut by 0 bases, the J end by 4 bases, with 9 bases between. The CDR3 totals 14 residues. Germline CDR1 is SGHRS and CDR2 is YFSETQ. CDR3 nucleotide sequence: TGCGCCAGCAGCTTGGGTGTGGGCTCAGATACGCAGTATTTT. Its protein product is CASSLGVGSDTQYF.

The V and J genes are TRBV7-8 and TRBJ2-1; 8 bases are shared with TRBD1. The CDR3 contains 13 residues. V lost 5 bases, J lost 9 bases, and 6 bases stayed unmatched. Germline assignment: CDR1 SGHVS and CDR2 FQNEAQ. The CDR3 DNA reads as TGTGCCAGCAGCCCGACAGGGGATGGTGAGCAGTTCTTC. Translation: CASSPTGDGEQFF.

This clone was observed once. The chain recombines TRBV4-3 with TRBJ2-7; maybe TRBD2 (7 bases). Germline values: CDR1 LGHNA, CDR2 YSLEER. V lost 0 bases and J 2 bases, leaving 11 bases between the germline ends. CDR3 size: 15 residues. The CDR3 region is CASSQDGRGAYEQYF. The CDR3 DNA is TGCGCCAGCAGCCAAGATGGGAGGGGGGCCTACGAGCAGTACTTC.

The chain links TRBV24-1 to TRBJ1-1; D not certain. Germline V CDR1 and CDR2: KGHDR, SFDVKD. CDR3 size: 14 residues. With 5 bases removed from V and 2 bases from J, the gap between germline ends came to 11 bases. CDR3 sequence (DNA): TGTGCCACCAGTGGACTACAGAAAAACACTGAAGCTTTCTTT. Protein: CATSGLQKNTEAFF.

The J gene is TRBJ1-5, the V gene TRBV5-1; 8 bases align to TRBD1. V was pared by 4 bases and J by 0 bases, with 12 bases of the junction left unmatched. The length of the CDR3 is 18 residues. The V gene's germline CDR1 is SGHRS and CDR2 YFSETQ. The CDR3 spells CASSLTNLQGDSNQPQHF. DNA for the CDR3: TGCGCCAGCAGCCTGACCAACCTACAGGGGGATAGCAATCAGCCCCAGCATTTT.

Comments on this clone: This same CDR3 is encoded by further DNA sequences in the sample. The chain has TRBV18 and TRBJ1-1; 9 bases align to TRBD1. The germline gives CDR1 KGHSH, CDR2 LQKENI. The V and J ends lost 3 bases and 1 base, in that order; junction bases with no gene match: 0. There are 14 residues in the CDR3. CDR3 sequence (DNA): TGTGCCAGCTCACCGACAGGGGGGAACACTGAAGCTTTCTTT. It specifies CASSPTGGNTEAFF.

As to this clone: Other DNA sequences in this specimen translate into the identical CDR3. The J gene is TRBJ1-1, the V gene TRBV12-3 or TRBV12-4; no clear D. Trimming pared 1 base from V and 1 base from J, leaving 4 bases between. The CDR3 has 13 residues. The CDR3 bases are TGTGCCAGCAGTTTAGGGCAGAACACTGAAGCTTTCTTT. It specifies CASSLGQNTEAFF.

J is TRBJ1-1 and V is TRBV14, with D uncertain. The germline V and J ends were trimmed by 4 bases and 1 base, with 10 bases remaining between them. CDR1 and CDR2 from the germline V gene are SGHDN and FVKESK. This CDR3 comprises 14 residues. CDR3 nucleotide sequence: TGTGCCAGCAGCCTTCCTTACACGAACACTGAAGCTTTCTTT. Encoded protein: CASSLPYTNTEAFF.

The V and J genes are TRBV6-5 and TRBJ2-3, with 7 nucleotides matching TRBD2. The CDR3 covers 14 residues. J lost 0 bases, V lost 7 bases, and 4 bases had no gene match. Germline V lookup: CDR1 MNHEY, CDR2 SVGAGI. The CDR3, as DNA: TGTGCCAGCACACTAGCGTCTAGCACAGATACGCAGTATTTT. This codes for CASTLASSTDTQYF.

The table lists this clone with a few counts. The CDR3 nucleotides are TGTGCCAGCAGCCCGAGTCCTAGCTCAGATACGCAGTATTTT. Protein: CASSPSPSSDTQYF. The rearrangement links TRBV7-2 to TRBJ2-3, with TRBD2 as a possible D gene (5 bases). Germline CDR1 is SGHTA and CDR2 is FQGNSA. The CDR3 runs 14 residues. Between the trimmed V and J ends, which lost 5 bases and 4 bases, there was a span of 13 bases.

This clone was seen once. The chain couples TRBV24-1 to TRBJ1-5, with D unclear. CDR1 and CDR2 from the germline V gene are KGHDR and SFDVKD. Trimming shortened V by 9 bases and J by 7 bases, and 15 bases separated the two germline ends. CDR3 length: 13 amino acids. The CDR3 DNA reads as TGTGCCACCGCCCGCGGCGCCGGGCAGCCCCAGCATTTT. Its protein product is CATARGAGQPQHF.

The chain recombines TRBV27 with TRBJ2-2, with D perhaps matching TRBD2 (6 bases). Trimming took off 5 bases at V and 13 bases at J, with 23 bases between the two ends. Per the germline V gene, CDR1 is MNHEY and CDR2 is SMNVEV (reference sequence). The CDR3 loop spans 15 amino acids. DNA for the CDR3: TGTGCCAGCAGTACCCCAGGCGGGGTAGAAAGGGTGCTGTTTTTT. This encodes CASSTPGGVERVLFF.

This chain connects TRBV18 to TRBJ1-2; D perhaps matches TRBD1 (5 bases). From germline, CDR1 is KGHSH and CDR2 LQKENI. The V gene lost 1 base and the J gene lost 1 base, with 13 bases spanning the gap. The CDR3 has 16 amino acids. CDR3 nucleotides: TGTGCCAGCTCACCACAGTCCACAGGAGATAACTATGGCTACACCTTC. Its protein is CASSPQSTGDNYGYTF.

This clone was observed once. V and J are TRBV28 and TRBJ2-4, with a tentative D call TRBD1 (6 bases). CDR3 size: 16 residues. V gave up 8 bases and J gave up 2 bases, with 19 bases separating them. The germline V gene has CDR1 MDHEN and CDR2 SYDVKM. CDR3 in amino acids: CASRMGPGVTKNIQYF. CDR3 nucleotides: TGTGCCAGCCGAATGGGGCCAGGGGTTACCAAAAACATTCAGTACTTC. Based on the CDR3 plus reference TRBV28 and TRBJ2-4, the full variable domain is DVKVTQSSRYLVKRTGEKVFLECVQDMDHENMFWYRQDPGLGLRLIYFSYDVKMKEKGDIPEGYSVSREKKERFSLILESASTNQTSMYLCASRMGPGVTKNIQYFGAGTRLSVL.

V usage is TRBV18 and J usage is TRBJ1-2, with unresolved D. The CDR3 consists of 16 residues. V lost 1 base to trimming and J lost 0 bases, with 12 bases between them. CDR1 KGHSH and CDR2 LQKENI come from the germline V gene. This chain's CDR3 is CASSPLGGLANYGYTF. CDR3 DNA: TGTGCCAGCTCACCACTAGGAGGTCTGGCTAACTATGGCTACACCTTC. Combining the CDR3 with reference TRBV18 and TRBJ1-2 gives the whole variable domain NAGVMQNPRHLVRRRGQEARLRCSPMKGHSHVYWYRQLPEEGLKFMVYLQKENIIDESGMPKERFSAEFPKEGPSILRIQQVVRGDSAAYFCASSPLGGLANYGYTFGSGTRLTVV.

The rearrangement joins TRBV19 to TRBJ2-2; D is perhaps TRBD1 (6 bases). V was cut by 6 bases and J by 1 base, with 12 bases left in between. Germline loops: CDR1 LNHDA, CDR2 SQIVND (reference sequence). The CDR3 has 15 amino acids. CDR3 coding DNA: TGTGCCAGTAGATCGCAGGGGTGGAACACCGGGGAGCTGTTTTTT. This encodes CASRSQGWNTGELFF.

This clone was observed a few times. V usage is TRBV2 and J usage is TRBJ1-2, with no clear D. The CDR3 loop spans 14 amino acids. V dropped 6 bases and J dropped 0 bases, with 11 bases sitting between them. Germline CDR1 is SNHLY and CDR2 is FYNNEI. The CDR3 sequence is CASSLGSPNYGYTF. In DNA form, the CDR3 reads TGTGCCAGCAGCCTGGGCTCTCCTAACTATGGCTACACCTTC.